The clone carrying this T cell receptor (beta chain) showed up many times. These data are taken from a study of T-cell reconstitution after alpha-beta-depleted transplantation in children. Unique molecular identifiers tagged the TCRbeta library. TCRdb itself ran the PCR reads through MiXCR, one entry per CDR3 protein. The top ten hold roughly 5.1% of the sample, which has approximately 400,000 distinct CDR3 sequences, around 9.9% seen once. The germline CDR1 and CDR2 sequences are MGHDK and SYGVNS. Trimming removed 4 bases at V and 3 bases at J, with 14 bases between. The CDR3 is 15 residues long. The sequence was collected from a human donor who donated a stem cell graft to a child with acute myeloid leukemia. The specimen comprised PBMCs from the stem cell graft donor, sampled from the stem cell graft. The rearrangement joins TRBV25-1 to TRBJ2-3; D may match TRBD1 or TRBD2 (6 bases each). The CDR3 sequence: CASSGGGGKTDTQYF. The CDR3 nucleotides are TGTGCCAGCAGTGGAGGAGGGGGTAAGACAGATACGCAGTATTTT.